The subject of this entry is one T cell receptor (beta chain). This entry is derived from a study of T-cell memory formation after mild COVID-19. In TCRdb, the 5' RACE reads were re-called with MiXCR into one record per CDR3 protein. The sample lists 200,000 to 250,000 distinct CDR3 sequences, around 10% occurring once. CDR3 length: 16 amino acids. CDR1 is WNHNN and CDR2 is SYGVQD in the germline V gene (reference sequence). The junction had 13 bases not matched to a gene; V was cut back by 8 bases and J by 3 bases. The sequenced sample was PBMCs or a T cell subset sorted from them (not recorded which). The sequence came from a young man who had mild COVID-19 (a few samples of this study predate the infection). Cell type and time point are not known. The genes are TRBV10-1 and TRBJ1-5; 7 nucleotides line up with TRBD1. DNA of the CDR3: TGCGCCAGCCCCGTACGGGACAGCCTTTTCAATCAGCCCCAGCATTTT. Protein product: CASPVRDSLFNQPQHF.